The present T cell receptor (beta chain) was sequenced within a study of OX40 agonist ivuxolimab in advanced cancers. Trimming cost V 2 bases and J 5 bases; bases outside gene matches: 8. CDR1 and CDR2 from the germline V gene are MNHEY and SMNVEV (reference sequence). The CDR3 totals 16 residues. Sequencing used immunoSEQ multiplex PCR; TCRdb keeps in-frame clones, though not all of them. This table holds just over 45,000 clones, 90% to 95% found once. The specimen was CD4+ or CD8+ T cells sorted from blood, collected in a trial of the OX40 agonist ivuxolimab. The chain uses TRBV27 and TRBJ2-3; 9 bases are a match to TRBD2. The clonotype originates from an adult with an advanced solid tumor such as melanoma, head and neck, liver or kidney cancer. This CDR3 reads CASSLDGGRVGDTQYF. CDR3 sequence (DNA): TGTGCCAGCAGTTTAGATGGCGGGAGGGTTGGAGATACGCAGTATTTT.